This T cell receptor (beta chain) came from a study of T-cell reconstitution after alpha-beta-depleted transplantation in children. This CDR3 spans 17 amino acids. The J segment lost 3 bases and the V segment lost 1 base, leaving 13 bases of the junction unmatched. Germline CDR1 is SGHRS and CDR2 is YFSETQ. Study results and limitations: When one year had passed after transplant, most T-cell counts and diversity came from newly produced T cells. Surviving recipient T cells and thymic progenitors underlay high day-60 TCRbeta diversity in some patients. Alpha-beta T cells present about two months after transplant were reported to originate from several hundred expanded graft clones.

As it was prepared, the TCRbeta library received unique molecular identifiers. TCRdb reprocessed the PCR reads via MiXCR and lists one record per CDR3 protein. The sample records about 830,000 distinct CDR3 sequences, roughly 15% being singletons. This clonotype was seen a few times. Its matching antigen is unknown. The sample here was PBMCs, mostly from graft donor cells, taken 360 days after TCRalphabeta/CD19-depleted stem cell transplant. This clonotype was sampled from a male patient between 5 and 17 years old who had a stem cell transplant for acute lymphoblastic leukemia, so the T cells may come from the graft donor. The V call is TRBV5-1, the J call TRBJ2-7; 7 bases match TRBD1. The CDR3 loop is CASSLLQGNLVSYEQYF. CDR3 nucleotide sequence: TGCGCCAGCAGCTTGCTACAGGGGAATCTGGTCAGCTACGAGCAGTACTTC.